This TCR beta chain is from a study of T cell repertoires in cytomegalovirus infection. Turning to the study itself: It was the public TCR beta signatures that indicated both CMV infection and matching HLA type.

This clonotype showed up many times. The antigen remains undetermined. TCRdb independently ran MiXCR on the reads; one entry per CDR3 protein. The data show approximately 250,000 distinct CDR3 sequences, under 8.5% seen once. This CDR3 comprises 16 residues. Germline assignment: CDR1 SGHTA and CDR2 FQGNSA. With 1 base removed from V and 4 bases from J, the gap between germline ends came to 17 bases. Study results and caveats: Ex vivo, HLA-C-restricted CMV-specific TCR beta clonotypes prevailed over the rest of the response.

The clonotype originates from a human donor in good health (CMV status not recorded). Some clones in this sample may be carry-over from other donors' samples. The V call is TRBV7-2, the J call TRBJ2-7; D is ambiguous. Sample: PBMCs. Here the CDR3 reads CASSLGSDGLGYEQYF. The CDR3 nucleotides are TGTGCCAGCAGCTTAGGTTCGGACGGCTTAGGATACGAGCAGTACTTC.